This T cell receptor (beta chain) was captured in a study of shared clonotypes between healthy human individuals. Study conclusions and caveats: The generation probabilities recorded for non-shared clonotypes fell below those of clonotypes shared by all four donors.

With 1 base clipped from V and 10 bases from J, the junction kept 20 bases outside the gene matches. The CDR3 has 19 amino acids. CDR1 and CDR2 (germline): MNHNS, SASEGT. In regard to this clone: Its antigen is as yet unknown.

The assay was immunoSEQ multiplex PCR, and TCRdb's table has in-frame clones only and misses some. The sample has approximately 2,000,000 clones; about nine tenths are singletons. Sample: naive CD4+ T cells from PBMCs. Indicated subset: CD45RA+ positively selected. The rearrangement joins TRBV6-1 to TRBJ2-1; 9 bases line up with TRBD2. The receptor was derived from a young man in good health. Some clones in this sample may be carry-over from other donors' samples. The CDR3 DNA is TGTGCCAGCAGTGAAGAATGGGTGGTAGCGGGAGCACCGGGTCGGGAGCAGTTCTTC. Its translation: CASSEEWVVAGAPGREQFF.